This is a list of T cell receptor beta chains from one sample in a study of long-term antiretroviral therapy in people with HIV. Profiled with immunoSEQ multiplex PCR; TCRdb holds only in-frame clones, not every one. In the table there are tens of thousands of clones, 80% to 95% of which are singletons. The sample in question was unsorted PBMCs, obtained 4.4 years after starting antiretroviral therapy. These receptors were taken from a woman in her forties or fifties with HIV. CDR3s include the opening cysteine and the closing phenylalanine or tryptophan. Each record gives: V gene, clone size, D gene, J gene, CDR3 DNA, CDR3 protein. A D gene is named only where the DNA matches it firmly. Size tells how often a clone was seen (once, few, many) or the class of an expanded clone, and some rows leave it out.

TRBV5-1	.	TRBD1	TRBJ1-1	TGCGCCAGCAGACGGGACAGCCAAAACACTGAAGCTTTCTTT	CASRRDSQNTEAFF
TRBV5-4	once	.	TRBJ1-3	TGTGCCAGCAGTAGGGGGATTTCTGGAAACACCATATATTTT	CASSRGISGNTIYF
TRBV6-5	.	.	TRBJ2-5	TGTGCCAGCAGTTACAGGGGGGGAGAGACCCAGTACTTC	CASSYRGGETQYF
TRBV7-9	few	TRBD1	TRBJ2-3	TGTGCCAGCCGGACAGGGTCAGATACGCAGTATTTT	CASRTGSDTQYF
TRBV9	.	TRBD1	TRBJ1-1	TGTGCCAGCAGCTTATCGGACAGGGGAAGAGCCTCCGGAACTGAAGCTTTCTTT	CASSLSDRGRASGTEAFF
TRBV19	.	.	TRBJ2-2	TGTGCCAGTAGTAGTAAAGGGAACACCGGGGAGCTGTTTTTT	CASSSKGNTGELFF
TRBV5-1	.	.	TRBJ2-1	TGCGCCAGCAGCTTGGCGGTGTACAATGAGCAGTTCTTC	CASSLAVYNEQFF
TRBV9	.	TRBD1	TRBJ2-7	TGTGCCAGCAGCGCCTCAGGGGGCGAGCAGTACTTC	CASSASGGEQYF
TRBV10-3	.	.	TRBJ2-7	TGTGCCATCAGTGACCGGGGGGGGCAGGGGGCCCGGAGCTCCTACGAGCAGTACTTC	CAISDRGGQGARSSYEQYF
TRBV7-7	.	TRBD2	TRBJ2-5	TGTGCTAGCAGCCAACTAGCGGGGGCCTCGCCGGACCAGTACTTC	CASSQLAGASPDQYF
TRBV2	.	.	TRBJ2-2	TGTGCCAGCGAGGCGGGGACGAACACCGGGGAGCTGTTTTTT	CASEAGTNTGELFF
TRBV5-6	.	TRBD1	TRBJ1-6	TGTGCCAGCAGCCGTCGACAGGGGTCCTATAATTCACCCCTCCACTTT	CASSRRQGSYNSPLHF
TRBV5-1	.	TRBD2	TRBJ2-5	TGCGCCAGCAGCCAGGGCGGGGGGGAGACCCAGTACTTC	CASSQGGGETQYF
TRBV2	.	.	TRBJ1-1	TGTGCCAGCAGTGAAAGGGTGGGGAACACTGAAGCTTTCTTT	CASSERVGNTEAFF
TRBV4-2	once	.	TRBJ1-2	TGTGCCAGCAGCCAAGATAAGGACAGAGCTAACTATGGCTACACCTTC	CASSQDKDRANYGYTF
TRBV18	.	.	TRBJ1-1	TGTGCCAGCTCACCACCGAGGGAGGGCACTGAAGCTTTCTTT	CASSPPREGTEAFF
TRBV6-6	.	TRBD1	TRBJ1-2	TGTGCCAGCAGTTATTCGACAGGGATAGGCTACACCTTC	CASSYSTGIGYTF
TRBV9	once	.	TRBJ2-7	TGTGCCAGCAGCGTAGAGGGACAATATTACGAGCAGTACTTC	CASSVEGQYYEQYF
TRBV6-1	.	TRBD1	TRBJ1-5	TGTGCCAGCAGAGAGGGACAGCCAAATCAGCCCCAGCATTTT	CASREGQPNQPQHF
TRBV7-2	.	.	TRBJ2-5	TGTGCCAGCAGCCCACAGGGGGGGGGCCAAGAGACCCAGTACTTC	CASSPQGGGQETQYF
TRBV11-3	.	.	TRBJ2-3	TGTGCCAGCAGCTTAGAGGGAATCACAGATACGCAGTATTTT	CASSLEGITDTQYF
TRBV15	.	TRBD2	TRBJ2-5	TGTGCCACCAGCAGAGATCCCAGCGGGGGCGAGACCCAGTACTTC	CATSRDPSGGETQYF
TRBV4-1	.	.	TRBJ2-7	TGCGCCAGCAGCCCGCGGTTGGGAGGCTACGAGCAGTACTTC	CASSPRLGGYEQYF
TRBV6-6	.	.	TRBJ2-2	TGTGCCAGCAGAGGGACCAAGAACACCGGGGAGCTGTTTTTT	CASRGTKNTGELFF
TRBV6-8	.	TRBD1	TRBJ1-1	TGTGCCAGCAGCCAGGACAGGGAACAGAACACTGAAGCTTTCTTT	CASSQDREQNTEAFF
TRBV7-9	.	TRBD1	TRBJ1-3	TGTGCCAGCAGCGCCGTGACAGGGGCGAGAGGAAACACCATATATTTT	CASSAVTGARGNTIYF